This passage covers 24 T cell receptor beta chains from one sample sequenced in a study of blood T cells in healthy people across ages. Alongside a J-beta primer mix, a sample-barcoded 5' primer served in a second PCR lasting roughly 6 to 11 cycles. MiXCR was run by TCRdb on the 5' RACE reads, yielding one entry per CDR3 protein. The repertoire holds approximately 810,000 distinct CDR3 sequences, with roughly 34% as singletons. Sequencing input: blood. The receptors stem from a man younger than 30 in good health.

The sample holds a few counts of this clonotype. This chain uses TRBV15 with TRBJ1-4, with D unresolved. Trimming shortened V by 5 bases and J by 4 bases, and 14 bases separated the two germline ends. The V gene's germline CDR1 is LNHNV and CDR2 YYDKDF (reference sequence). The length of the CDR3 is 15 residues. CDR3 protein: CATSLLTADNEKLFF. The CDR3 DNA reads as TGTGCCACCAGCCTCCTGACGGCGGATAATGAAAAACTGTTTTTT.

The chain has TRBV4-1 and TRBJ2-2; D remains ambiguous. Germline V CDR1 and CDR2: MGHRA, YSYEKL. This CDR3 has 15 amino acids. Trimming shortened V by 2 bases and J by 5 bases, and 12 bases separated the two germline ends. The CDR3 spells CASSQLGPRTGELFF. The CDR3 nucleotides read TGCGCCAGCAGCCAACTTGGCCCGAGGACCGGGGAGCTGTTTTTT.

The chain recombines TRBV7-9 with TRBJ2-6; no clear D. The CDR3 runs to 18 residues. Per germline, CDR1 SEHNR and CDR2 FQNEAQ (reference sequence). V was trimmed by 2 bases and J by 2 bases, leaving 16 bases between them. The CDR3 protein is CASSLSPRISAGANVLTF. Here the CDR3 DNA reads TGTGCCAGCAGCTTATCCCCTCGAATTAGTGCTGGGGCCAACGTCCTGACTTTC. Full variable domain (missing parts from reference TRBV7-9 and TRBJ2-6): DTGVSQNPRHKITKRGQNVTFRCDPISEHNRLYWYRQTLGQGPEFLTYFQNEAQLEKSRLLSDRFSAERPKGSFSTLEIQRTEQGDSAMYLCASSLSPRISAGANVLTFGAGSRLTVL.

The V and J genes are TRBV11-2 and TRBJ2-5; 7 positions agree with TRBD1. Near its end, the DNA agrees better with TRBJ2-7, so the J call may be wrong. This CDR3 is 13 amino acids long. Germline CDR1 is SGHAT and CDR2 is FQNNGV. Here the CDR3 DNA reads TGTGCCAGCAGCCAGGACAGGTTTATCGAGCAGTACTTC. Amino acid sequence: CASSQDRFIEQYF.

This chain connects TRBV12-3 or TRBV12-4 to TRBJ1-3, with 7 positions matching TRBD1. This CDR3 region has 13 residues. J lost 4 bases, V lost 5 bases, and 2 bases had no gene match. This CDR3 reads CASSTGDGNTIYF. The CDR3 DNA reads as TGTGCCAGCAGTACAGGGGACGGAAACACCATATATTTT.

The V and J genes are TRBV20-1 and TRBJ2-5; 9 bases agree with TRBD1. V trimming: 8 bases; J trimming: 2 bases; junction bases outside the gene matches: 6. Germline values: CDR1 DFQATT, CDR2 SNEGSKA (reference sequence). The CDR3 consists of 13 residues. The CDR3 DNA reads as TGCAGTTTTCCAGACAGGGGGCAAGAGACCCAGTACTTC. As protein: CSFPDRGQETQYF.

This rearrangement joins TRBV7-2 to TRBJ2-4; a weak D match, TRBD1 (6 bases). Per the germline V gene, CDR1 is SGHTA and CDR2 is FQGNSA. Trimming shortened V by 1 base and J by 1 base, and 14 bases separated the two germline ends. CDR3 length equals 17 residues. CDR3 protein: CASSLVGGQWAKNIQYF. In nucleotides, the CDR3 is TGTGCCAGCAGCTTAGTTGGGGGCCAGTGGGCCAAAAACATTCAGTACTTC.

This clonotype was detected a few times. CDR3 bases: TGTGCCAGCAGCTCTACAACAGGGAGCCATAGCAATCAGCCCCAGCATTTT. This gives the protein CASSSTTGSHSNQPQHF. The chain uses TRBV7-9 and TRBJ1-5, with a weak D call TRBD1 (6 bases). Trimming cost V 4 bases and J 0 bases, with 16 bases left between them. The CDR3 runs 17 residues. The germline V gene encodes CDR1 SEHNR and CDR2 FQNEAQ (reference sequence).

The V call is TRBV6-2 or TRBV6-3, the J call TRBJ2-5; maybe TRBD2 (6 bases). The V end lost 4 bases, the J end lost 2 bases, and 11 bases lay between the germline ends. The CDR3 length is 14 residues. The germline CDR1 and CDR2 sequences are MNHEY and SVGEGT. The CDR3 DNA is TGTGCCAGCAGTTGGGGTGGGAGGCAAGAGACCCAGTACTTC. Protein sequence: CASSWGGRQETQYF.

The chain is built from TRBV6-5 and TRBJ2-1, with unresolved D. Trimming removed 4 bases from V and 6 bases from J, with 16 bases in between. Germline V CDR1 and CDR2: MNHEY, SVGAGI. The CDR3 length is 15 residues. CDR3 sequence: CASSSTTGSVNEQFF. DNA of the CDR3: TGTGCCAGCAGTTCCACCACCGGCAGCGTCAATGAGCAGTTCTTC.

Turning to this clonotype: This CDR3 fails to terminate in the conserved phenylalanine or tryptophan, so it likely reflects a read error. The genes are TRBV20-1 and TRBJ2-7; no clear D. V lost 3 bases and J 7 bases, leaving 16 bases between the germline ends. CDR3 length: 13 amino acids. Germline CDR1 DFQATT, CDR2 SNEGSKA (reference sequence). CDR3: CSASLVAYNEQYL. CDR3 coding DNA: TGCAGTGCTAGCCTAGTAGCCTACAATGAGCAGTACTTA.

This clonotype was seen more than once but under ten times. This chain connects TRBV4-2 to TRBJ1-1, with a tentative D call TRBD1 (5 bases). This CDR3 is 13 amino acids long. The germline V gene has CDR1 LGHNA and CDR2 YNFKEQ. V was trimmed by 4 bases and J by 5 bases, leaving 11 bases between them. CDR3 in amino acids: CASSRMGGTEAFF. The DNA of the CDR3 is TGTGCCAGCAGCCGGATGGGGGGTACTGAAGCTTTCTTT.

The chain is built from TRBV6-5 and TRBJ1-1, with TRBD1 identical over 8 bases. V lost 8 bases, J lost 3 bases, and 5 bases stayed unmatched. CDR3 length equals 13 residues. Germline V CDR1 and CDR2: MNHEY, SVGAGI. The CDR3 DNA reads TGTGCCAGCGGGGACAGGCGATACACTGAAGCTTTCTTT. Protein product: CASGDRRYTEAFF.

This clonotype was detected a few times. The chain couples TRBV12-3 or TRBV12-4 to TRBJ2-3, with D hard to call. The CDR3 is 16 residues long. V shed 3 bases and J shed 6 bases, with 19 bases lying between them. The CDR3 sequence: CASSLLAGEARDTQYF. In DNA form, the CDR3 reads TGTGCCAGCAGTTTGTTGGCTGGGGAAGCCAGGGATACGCAGTATTTT.

Many counts were recorded for this clonotype. The chain uses TRBV5-5 and TRBJ2-1; no reliable D call. Germline assignment: CDR1 SGHKS and CDR2 YYEKEE (reference sequence). V shed 6 bases and J shed 6 bases, with 10 bases lying between them. This CDR3 has 12 residues. The CDR3 reads CASTVLGNEQFF. The CDR3 DNA reads TGTGCCAGCACCGTGCTTGGCAATGAGCAGTTCTTC.

Points on this clonotype: A clone one base away is much larger, so this may be a read error. CDR3 sequence: CASSLVPLADGADDEQYF. The CDR3 nucleotides are TGCGCCAGCAGCTTGGTCCCCCTAGCGGACGGGGCGGACGATGAGCAGTACTTC. This chain connects TRBV5-1 to TRBJ2-5; 7 bases line up with TRBD2. The CDR3 consists of 18 residues. From germline, CDR1 is SGHRS and CDR2 YFSETQ. Unmatched junction bases numbered 22, after V lost 0 bases and J lost 11 bases.

Comments on this clonotype: A read error is possible here, since a much larger clone lies one base away. The chain employs TRBV20-1 and TRBJ1-2; the D gene is possibly TRBD1 (5 bases). This CDR3 spans 14 amino acids. Germline loops: CDR1 DFQATT, CDR2 SNEGSKA (reference sequence). CDR3 DNA sequence: TGCAGTGCTGGGGACTGGGCGGAGAGCTATAGCTACACCTTC. The encoded protein is CSAGDWAESYSYTF.

The V call is TRBV5-1, the J call TRBJ1-1; 7 bases line up with TRBD1. The CDR3 runs 17 residues. Germline V CDR1 and CDR2: SGHRS, YFSETQ. J was trimmed by 0 bases and V by 5 bases; bases with no gene match: 13. The CDR3 loop reads CASRGQLDRYMNTEAFF. Written as DNA, the CDR3 is TGCGCCAGCAGAGGCCAACTGGACAGGTACATGAACACTGAAGCTTTCTTT.

The genes are TRBV28 and TRBJ2-4; 8 bases map to TRBD2. The length of the CDR3 is 12 residues. The germline V gene has CDR1 MDHEN and CDR2 SYDVKM. V lost 4 bases to trimming and J lost 13 bases; unmatched junction nucleotides: 6. The CDR3 DNA reads as TGTGCCAGCAGTTCGGCGGGAGGTAGGCAGTACTTC. This gives the protein CASSSAGGRQYF.

The genes are TRBV6-5 and TRBJ2-2; 7 nucleotides align to TRBD1. The CDR3 is 17 residues long. Looked up from germline, CDR1 is MNHEY and CDR2 is SVGAGI. V lost 0 bases, J lost 5 bases, and 9 bases stayed unmatched. The CDR3 here is CASSYSRQGQRTGELFF. The CDR3 DNA reads as TGTGCCAGCAGTTACTCCCGACAGGGTCAGAGGACCGGGGAGCTGTTTTTT.

The chain links TRBV6-5 to TRBJ1-5; D unresolved. From germline, CDR1 is MNHEY and CDR2 SVGAGI. V dropped 0 bases and J dropped 6 bases, with 9 bases sitting between them. This CDR3 comprises 14 residues. The CDR3 here is CASSYSSVAQPQHF. Written as DNA, the CDR3 is TGTGCCAGCAGTTACTCGAGTGTGGCTCAGCCCCAGCATTTT.

This clonotype was counted at least ten times. This CDR3 reads CASSIVAGGSPSSYNEQFF. Here the CDR3 DNA reads TGTGCCAGCAGTATTGTAGCGGGGGGCTCTCCTAGCTCCTACAATGAGCAGTTCTTC. The gene calls are TRBV6-2 or TRBV6-3 and TRBJ2-1; 10 nucleotides align to TRBD2. This CDR3 spans 19 amino acids. Germline V gene lookup returns CDR1 MNHEY and CDR2 SVGEGT. The ends lost 5 bases at V and 0 bases at J; junction bases unmatched: 13.

This clonotype was observed many times. V gene TRBV29-1 combines with J gene TRBJ1-1; the match to TRBD1 covers 7 bases. Germline lookup yields CDR1 SQVTM and CDR2 ANQGSEA. V lost 6 bases, J lost 1 base, and 5 bases stayed unmatched. This CDR3 has 13 amino acids. The CDR3: CSVRQGQNTEAFF. The DNA of the CDR3 is TGCAGCGTCAGACAGGGACAGAACACTGAAGCTTTCTTT.

Regarding this clonotype: A clone one base away is much larger, so this may be a read error. The genes are TRBV12-3 or TRBV12-4 and TRBJ1-2; 8 bases agree with TRBD1. This CDR3 region has 15 residues. CDR3 sequence: CAGSLIRTGLHGYTF. CDR3 nucleotide sequence: TGTGCCGGCAGTTTAATCAGGACAGGGCTCCATGGCTACACCTTC.